One sample yielded the 20 T cell receptor beta chains listed below, sequenced in a study of blood T cell repertoires in COVID-19. Method: immunoSEQ multiplex PCR; TCRdb's copy keeps in-frame clones and lacks some. This sample yields roughly 69,000 clones, of which around 85% are seen a single time; roughly a tenth belongs to the top ten. Sequenced sample: peripheral blood. These receptors were collected from a woman aged 50 to 60 with acute or convalescent COVID-19.

This clone was seen a few times. V is TRBV27 and J is TRBJ2-1, with D unclear. Germline CDR1 MNHEY, CDR2 SMNVEV (reference sequence). The CDR3 has 12 amino acids. Trimming stripped 4 bases from V and 9 bases from J, with 10 bases between. The DNA of the CDR3 is TGTGCCAGCAGTTCTCAGGATGGTGAGCAGTTCTTC. Protein: CASSSQDGEQFF.

The gene calls are TRBV14 and TRBJ2-2; 10 bases match TRBD2. The CDR3 runs to 16 residues. CDR1 SGHDN and CDR2 FVKESK come from the germline V gene. The V and J ends lost 3 bases and 1 base, in that order; junction bases with no gene match: 2. The CDR3 here is CASSHRLAGNTGELFF. The DNA of the CDR3 is TGTGCCAGCAGCCATCGACTAGCGGGGAACACCGGGGAGCTGTTTTTT.

The gene calls are TRBV7-8 and TRBJ1-4; 7 bases are shared with TRBD1. CDR3 size: 14 residues. Looked up from germline, CDR1 is SGHVS and CDR2 is FQNEAQ. The V gene end was trimmed by 5 bases and the J gene end by 7 bases; junction bases not matched to a gene: 7. The DNA for the CDR3 is TGTGCCAGCAGCCAACAGGGGTTAGGTGAAAAACTGTTTTTT. Translated: CASSQQGLGEKLFF. Full variable domain (remainder filled in from reference TRBV7-8 and TRBJ1-4): GAGVSQSPRYKVAKRGQDVALRCDPISGHVSLFWYQQALGQGPEFLTYFQNEAQLDKSGLPSDRFFAERPEGSVSTLKIQRTQQEDSAVYLCASSQQGLGEKLFFGSGTQLSVL.

This chain links TRBV5-4 with TRBJ2-1; 9 bases line up with TRBD1. The junction had 3 bases not matched to a gene; V was cut back by 2 bases and J by 3 bases. The CDR3 covers 15 residues. Germline V gene lookup returns CDR1 SGHNT and CDR2 YYREEE (reference sequence). As DNA, the CDR3 is TGTGCCAGCAGCTTAGACAGGGGGAACTACAATGAGCAGTTCTTC. Its translation: CASSLDRGNYNEQFF.

This clone showed up just a few times. The V call is TRBV6-1, the J call TRBJ2-1, with D perhaps TRBD1 (6 bases). The V end was cut by 2 bases, the J end by 11 bases, with 10 bases between. The CDR3 totals 12 residues. CDR1 is MNHNS, CDR2 SASEGT, per germline. The CDR3 DNA follows: TGTGCCAGCAGTGAAATGGACAGACAGCAGTTCTTC. It encodes CASSEMDRQQFF.

For this clone: This same CDR3 is encoded by further DNA sequences in the sample. The genes are TRBV11-2 and TRBJ1-3, with TRBD1 matching 7 bases. J lost 2 bases, V lost 3 bases, and 1 base had no gene match. Germline V gives CDR1 SGHAT, CDR2 FQNNGV. CDR3 length: 14 amino acids. CDR3 in DNA: TGTGCCAGCAGCTTTGACAGGGCTGGAAACACCATATATTTT. It codes for CASSFDRAGNTIYF. Supplemented by reference TRBV11-2 and TRBJ1-3, the full variable domain reads EAGVAQSPRYKIIEKRQSVAFWCNPISGHATLYWYQQILGQGPKLLIQFQNNGVVDDSQLPKDRFSAERLKGVDSTLKIQPAKLEDSAVYLCASSFDRAGNTIYFGEGSWLTVV.

This rearrangement joins TRBV6-9 to TRBJ1-5; possible D gene TRBD1, 5 bases. The germline V gene has CDR1 MNHGY and CDR2 SVAAGI. V lost 9 bases to trimming and J lost 3 bases, with 18 bases between them. CDR3 length equals 15 residues. The CDR3 sequence is CARRLWTYTNQPQHF. Here the CDR3 DNA reads TGTGCCAGGCGCCTCTGGACATACACCAATCAGCCCCAGCATTTT.

V is TRBV27 and J is TRBJ1-1, with D tentatively TRBD1 (5 bases). Trimming stripped 3 bases from V and 3 bases from J, with 11 bases between. CDR3 length equals 14 residues. CDR1 and CDR2 from the germline V gene are MNHEY and SMNVEV (reference sequence). The CDR3 loop reads CASSFVGADTEAFF. The CDR3, as DNA: TGTGCCAGCAGTTTCGTAGGGGCTGACACTGAAGCTTTCTTT.

The rearrangement links TRBV5-1 to TRBJ1-1; 10 nucleotides line up with TRBD1. V shed 5 bases and J 6 bases; nucleotides not matched to a gene: 13. Germline V gives CDR1 SGHRS, CDR2 YFSETQ. There are 16 residues in the CDR3. CDR3 sequence: CASSLGIDRGLAEAFF. In nucleotides, the CDR3 is TGCGCCAGCAGTTTAGGGATCGACAGGGGGCTAGCTGAAGCTTTCTTT.

The CDR3 nucleotides are TGTGCCACCAGCAGGGCAAGAAATGAAAAACTGTTTTTT. It encodes CATSRARNEKLFF. J is TRBJ1-4 and V is TRBV15; no reliable D call. There are 13 residues in the CDR3. Germline assignment: CDR1 LNHNV and CDR2 YYDKDF (reference sequence). Trimming removed 3 bases from V and 5 bases from J, with 7 bases in between.

The V call is TRBV7-3, the J call TRBJ1-2; no definite D call. The germline CDR1 and CDR2 sequences are SGHTA and FQGTGA. CDR3 length equals 13 residues. Trimming removed 5 bases at V and 7 bases at J, with 14 bases between. The CDR3 reads CASSPAPTGGYTF. The CDR3 nucleotides read TGTGCCAGCAGCCCCGCCCCGACGGGTGGCTACACCTTC. The full variable domain, with the rest looked up from reference TRBV7-3 and TRBJ1-2, is GAGVSQTPSNKVTEKGKYVELRCDPISGHTALYWYRQSLGQGPEFLIYFQGTGAADDSGLPNDRFFAVRPEGSVSTLKIQRTERGDSAVYLCASSPAPTGGYTFGSGTRLTVV.

CDR3 nucleotide sequence: TGCGCCAGCTCGACAGGGGTCGGTGGTCAGCCCCAGCATTTT. This sequence encodes CASSTGVGGQPQHF. The V call is TRBV5-1, the J call TRBJ1-5, with 8 bases aligning to TRBD1. The CDR3 covers 14 residues. From germline, CDR1 is SGHRS and CDR2 YFSETQ. Trimming at V came to 7 bases and at J to 6 bases, leaving 9 bases not matched to a gene.

V usage is TRBV28 and J usage is TRBJ1-5; tentative D call: TRBD1 (5 bases). The CDR3 has 17 amino acids. The V end lost 6 bases, the J end lost 1 base, and 19 bases lay between the germline ends. Per germline, CDR1 MDHEN and CDR2 SYDVKM. CDR3 sequence reads: CASSTQAGPGSNQPQHF. The CDR3, as DNA: TGTGCCAGCAGCACCCAGGCGGGGCCTGGGAGCAATCAGCCCCAGCATTTT.

The chain combines TRBV9 with TRBJ2-7; 8 bases fit TRBD2. Looked up from germline, CDR1 is SGDLS and CDR2 is YYNGEE. This CDR3 has 16 residues. J was trimmed by 0 bases and V by 4 bases; bases with no gene match: 9. The CDR3 bases are TGTGCCAGCAGCCCGCGAGCGGGAGAAGGCTCCTACGAGCAGTACTTC. This translates into CASSPRAGEGSYEQYF.

For the CDR3, the DNA is TGTGCCAGCAGTTTTGGGACTATTGGTGGCTACACCTTC. This sequence encodes CASSFGTIGGYTF. The chain links TRBV12-3 or TRBV12-4 to TRBJ1-2, with TRBD1 as a possible D gene (5 bases). The V end lost 3 bases, the J end lost 7 bases, and 12 bases lay between the germline ends. The CDR3 contains 13 residues.

This clone showed up just once. The chain joins TRBV6-4 to TRBJ2-1; 11 bases line up with TRBD2. The junction had 9 bases not matched to a gene; V was cut back by 5 bases and J by 6 bases. CDR1 is MRHNA, CDR2 SNTAGT, per germline. This CDR3 has 16 residues. The DNA for the CDR3 is TGTGCCAGCAGTAGCAAGGGACTAGCGGAGAGCAATGAGCAGTTCTTC. Protein sequence: CASSSKGLAESNEQFF.

The table lists this clone with a count of one. The chain joins TRBV5-1 to TRBJ2-1, with 10 bases identical to TRBD1. The CDR3 loop spans 16 amino acids. V shed 1 base and J 10 bases; nucleotides not matched to a gene: 11. Looked up from germline, CDR1 is SGHRS and CDR2 is YFSETQ. CDR3 protein: CASSLNPGQGLKEQFF. DNA for the CDR3: TGCGCCAGCAGCTTGAATCCGGGACAGGGGCTTAAAGAGCAGTTCTTC.

The rearrangement uses TRBV29-1 and TRBJ2-7, with 7 positions matching TRBD2. The V gene's germline CDR1 is SQVTM and CDR2 ANQGSEA. Trimming took 4 bases from V and 5 from J; bases not matched to a gene: 8. CDR3 length: 13 amino acids. CDR3 protein: CSVVGGRADEQYF. The DNA of the CDR3 is TGCAGCGTTGTTGGGGGGAGGGCCGACGAGCAGTACTTC.

This clone has a handful of counts. J is TRBJ1-1 and V is TRBV29-1, with D possibly being TRBD1 (5 bases). Germline-derived CDR1 and CDR2 are SQVTM and ANQGSEA. There are 15 residues in the CDR3. V gave up 3 bases and J gave up 1 base, with 15 bases separating them. The CDR3 nucleotides are TGCAGCGTTGACCGAGGGGTAGCGGGGAACACTGAAGCTTTCTTT. It is translated as CSVDRGVAGNTEAFF.

The gene calls are TRBV2 and TRBJ2-4, with 10 bases matching TRBD1. This CDR3 spans 16 amino acids. After removal of 2 bases from V and 6 bases from J, the junction contained 7 bases not matched to a gene. Germline-derived CDR1 and CDR2 are SNHLY and FYNNEI. The CDR3 loop reads CASSETSRDRGNIQYF. Here the CDR3 DNA reads TGTGCCAGCAGTGAAACATCCAGGGACAGGGGAAACATTCAGTACTTC.